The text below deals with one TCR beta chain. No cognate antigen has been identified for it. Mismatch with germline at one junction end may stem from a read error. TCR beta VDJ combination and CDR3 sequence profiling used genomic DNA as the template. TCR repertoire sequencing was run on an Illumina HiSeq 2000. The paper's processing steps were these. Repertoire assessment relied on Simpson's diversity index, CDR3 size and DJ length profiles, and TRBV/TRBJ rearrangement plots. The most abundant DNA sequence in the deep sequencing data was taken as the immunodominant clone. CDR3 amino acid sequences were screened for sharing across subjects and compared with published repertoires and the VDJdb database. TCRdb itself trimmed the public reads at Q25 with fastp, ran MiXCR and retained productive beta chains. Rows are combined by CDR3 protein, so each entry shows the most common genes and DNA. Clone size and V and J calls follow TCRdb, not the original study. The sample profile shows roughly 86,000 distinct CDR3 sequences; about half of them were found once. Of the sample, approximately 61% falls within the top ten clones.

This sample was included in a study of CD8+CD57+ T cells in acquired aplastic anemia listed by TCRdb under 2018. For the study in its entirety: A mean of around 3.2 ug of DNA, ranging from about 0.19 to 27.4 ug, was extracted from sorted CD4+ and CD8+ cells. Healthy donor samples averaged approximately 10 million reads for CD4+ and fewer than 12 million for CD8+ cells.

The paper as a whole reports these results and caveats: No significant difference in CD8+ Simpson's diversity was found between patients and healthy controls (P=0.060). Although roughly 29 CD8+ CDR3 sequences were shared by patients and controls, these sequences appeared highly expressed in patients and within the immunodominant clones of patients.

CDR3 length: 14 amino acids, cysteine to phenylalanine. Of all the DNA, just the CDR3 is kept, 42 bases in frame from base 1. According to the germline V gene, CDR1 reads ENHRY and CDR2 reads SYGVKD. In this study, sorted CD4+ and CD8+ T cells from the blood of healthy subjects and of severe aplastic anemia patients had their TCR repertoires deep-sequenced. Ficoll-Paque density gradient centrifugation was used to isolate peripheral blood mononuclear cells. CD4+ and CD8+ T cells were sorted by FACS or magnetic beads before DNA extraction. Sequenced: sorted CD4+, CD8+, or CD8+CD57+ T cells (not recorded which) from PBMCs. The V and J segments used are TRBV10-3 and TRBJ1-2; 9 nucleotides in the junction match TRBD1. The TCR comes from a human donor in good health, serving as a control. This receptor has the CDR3 CAIRRPGQGYGCTF. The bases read TGTGCCATCAGAAGACCGGGACAGGGTTATGGCTGCACCTTC.